This T cell receptor (beta chain) appears in the sequencing data of a study of blood T cells in healthy people across ages. A J-beta primer mix and a sample-barcoded 5' primer were used in a second PCR of about 7 to 12 cycles. A 12-random-nucleotide template-switch adaptor tagged each cDNA molecule. From the 5' RACE reads, TCRdb called clonotypes with MiXCR, one entry per CDR3 protein. In the table there are over 950,000 distinct CDR3 sequences, more than 30% of which are singletons. Germline values: CDR1 SGHVS, CDR2 FNYEAQ. The V end was cut by 1 base, the J end by 2 bases, with 14 bases between. The CDR3 length is 17 residues. This clonotype has just a few counts. No antigen is known for it. Broader study findings: Naive CD4+ cell counts and diversity both ran higher in long-lived than in aged donors.

The study drew donors from healthy Caucasian individuals in Russia aged about 6 to 95. Per individual sample, total RNA of at least 5.5 micrograms was extracted. The chain has TRBV7-6 and TRBJ2-2; D remains unclear. The clonotype comes from a young man in good health. What was sequenced was blood. The CDR3 loop reads CASSLGSWSVNTGELFF. The CDR3 DNA is TGTGCCAGCAGCTTAGGGTCATGGAGTGTTAACACCGGGGAGCTGTTTTTT.